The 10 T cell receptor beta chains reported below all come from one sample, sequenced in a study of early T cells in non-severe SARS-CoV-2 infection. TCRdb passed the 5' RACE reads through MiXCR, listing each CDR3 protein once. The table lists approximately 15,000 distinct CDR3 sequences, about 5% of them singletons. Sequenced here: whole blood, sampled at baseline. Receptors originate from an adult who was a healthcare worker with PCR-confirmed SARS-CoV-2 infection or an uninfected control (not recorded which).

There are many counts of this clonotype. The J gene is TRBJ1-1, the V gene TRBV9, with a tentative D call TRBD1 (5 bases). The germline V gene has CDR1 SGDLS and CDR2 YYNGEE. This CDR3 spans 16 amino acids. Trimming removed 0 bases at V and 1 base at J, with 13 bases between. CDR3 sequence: CASSVDAGNSNTEAFF. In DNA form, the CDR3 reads TGTGCCAGCAGCGTAGATGCAGGGAATTCGAACACTGAAGCTTTCTTT. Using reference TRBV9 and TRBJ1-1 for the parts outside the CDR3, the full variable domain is DSGVTQTPKHLITATGQRVTLRCSPRSGDLSVYWYQQSLDQGLQFLIQYYNGEERAKGNILERFSAQQFPDLHSELNLSSLELGDSALYFCASSVDAGNSNTEAFFGQGTRLTVV.

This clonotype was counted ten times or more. Here the CDR3 reads CASRYTGGADTQYF. The CDR3 nucleotides are TGTGCCAGCAGGTACACAGGGGGCGCAGATACGCAGTATTTT. The chain employs TRBV12-3 or TRBV12-4 and TRBJ2-3, with 9 bases lining up with TRBD1. The V segment lost 6 bases and the J segment 4 bases; nucleotides outside the gene matches: 5. The CDR3 runs to 14 residues.

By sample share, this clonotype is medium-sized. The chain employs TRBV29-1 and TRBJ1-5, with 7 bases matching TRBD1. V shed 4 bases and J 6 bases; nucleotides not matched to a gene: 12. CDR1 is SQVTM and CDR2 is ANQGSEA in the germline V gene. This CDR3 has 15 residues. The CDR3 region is CSVVTGQVSGQPQHF. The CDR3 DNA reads TGCAGCGTTGTGACCGGACAGGTTTCGGGTCAGCCCCAGCATTTT.

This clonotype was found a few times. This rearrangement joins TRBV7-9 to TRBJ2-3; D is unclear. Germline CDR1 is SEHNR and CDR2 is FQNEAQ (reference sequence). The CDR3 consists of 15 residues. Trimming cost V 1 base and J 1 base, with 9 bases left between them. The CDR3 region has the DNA TGTGCCAGCAGCTTAGAGCAGGTTCGCACAGATACGCAGTATTTT. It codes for CASSLEQVRTDTQYF.

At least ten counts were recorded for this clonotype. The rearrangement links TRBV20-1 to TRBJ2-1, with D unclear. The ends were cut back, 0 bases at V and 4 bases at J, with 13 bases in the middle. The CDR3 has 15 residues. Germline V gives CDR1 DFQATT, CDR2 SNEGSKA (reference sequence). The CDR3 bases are TGCAGTGCTAGAGATCAGTCAGTTGGGTACAATGAGCAGTTCTTC. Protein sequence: CSARDQSVGYNEQFF.

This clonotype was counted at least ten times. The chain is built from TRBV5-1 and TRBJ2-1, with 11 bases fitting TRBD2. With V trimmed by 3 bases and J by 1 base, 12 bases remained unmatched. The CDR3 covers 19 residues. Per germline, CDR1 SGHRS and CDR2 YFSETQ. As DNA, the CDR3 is TGCGCCAGCAGCTCCCTCCTAGCGGGGGGTAAAGTGTCCTACAATGAGCAGTTCTTC. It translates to CASSSLLAGGKVSYNEQFF. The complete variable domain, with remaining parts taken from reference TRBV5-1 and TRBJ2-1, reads KAGVTQTPRYLIKTRGQQVTLSCSPISGHRSVSWYQQTPGQGLQFLFEYFSETQRNKGNFPGRFSGRQFSNSRSEMNVSTLELGDSALYLCASSSLLAGGKVSYNEQFFGPGTRLTVL.

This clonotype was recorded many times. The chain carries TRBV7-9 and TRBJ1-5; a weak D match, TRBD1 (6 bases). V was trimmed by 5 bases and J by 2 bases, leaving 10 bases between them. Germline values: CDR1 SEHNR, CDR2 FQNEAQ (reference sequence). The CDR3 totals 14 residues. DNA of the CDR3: TGTGCCAGCAGCAGGACAGACGGCAATCAGCCCCAGCATTTT. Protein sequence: CASSRTDGNQPQHF. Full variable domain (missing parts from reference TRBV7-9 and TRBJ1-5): DTGVSQNPRHKITKRGQNVTFRCDPISEHNRLYWYRQTLGQGPEFLTYFQNEAQLEKSRLLSDRFSAERPKGSFSTLEIQRTEQGDSAMYLCASSRTDGNQPQHFGDGTRLSIL.

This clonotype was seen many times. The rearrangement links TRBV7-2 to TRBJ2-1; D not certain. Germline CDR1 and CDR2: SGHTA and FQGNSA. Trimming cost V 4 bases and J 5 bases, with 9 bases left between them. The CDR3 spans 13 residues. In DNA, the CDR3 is TGTGCCAGCAGCTCCCCCCAGAACAATGAGCAGTTCTTC. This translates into CASSSPQNNEQFF.

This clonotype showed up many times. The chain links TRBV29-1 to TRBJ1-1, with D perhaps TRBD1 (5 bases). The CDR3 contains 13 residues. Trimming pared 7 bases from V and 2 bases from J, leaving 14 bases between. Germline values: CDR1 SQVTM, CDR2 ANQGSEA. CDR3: CSAGVWDNTEAFF. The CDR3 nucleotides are TGCAGCGCGGGGGTTTGGGACAACACTGAAGCTTTCTTT.

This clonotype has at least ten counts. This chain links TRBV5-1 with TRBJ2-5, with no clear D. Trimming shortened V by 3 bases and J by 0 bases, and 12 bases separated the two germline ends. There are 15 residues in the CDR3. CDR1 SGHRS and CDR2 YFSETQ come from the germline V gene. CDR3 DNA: TGCGCCAGCAGCTACGGCAGTACTTACCAAGAGACCCAGTACTTC. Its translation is CASSYGSTYQETQYF.